This TCR beta chain is drawn from a study of OX40 agonist ivuxolimab in advanced cancers. Study-wide background: Patients were infused with ivuxolimab every 2 weeks at 0.01 to 10 mg/kg. Patients treated during dose escalation were battling hepatocellular carcinoma, melanoma, renal cell or head and neck cancer.

Germline V gene lookup returns CDR1 SGHRS and CDR2 YFSETQ. This CDR3 region has 16 residues. V was trimmed by 0 bases and J by 11 bases, leaving 21 bases between them. TCRdb's copy holds only in-frame clones and misses some; the assay was immunoSEQ multiplex PCR. The table shows approximately 84,000 clones, with roughly nine tenths occurring only once. This receptor was identified in an adult with an advanced solid tumor such as melanoma, head and neck, liver or kidney cancer. Material: CD4+ or CD8+ T cells sorted from blood, obtained in a trial of the OX40 agonist ivuxolimab. The chain employs TRBV5-1 and TRBJ1-5; maybe TRBD1 (5 bases). The CDR3 loop reads CASSLGGGDSVGAQHF. The CDR3, as DNA: TGCGCCAGCAGCTTGGGGGGTGGGGACTCCGTGGGTGCCCAGCATTTT.